The sequence of this T cell receptor beta chain was determined in a study of early T cells in non-severe SARS-CoV-2 infection. Each CDR3 protein is one row after TCRdb ran MiXCR on the 5' RACE reads. The profile covers 25,000 to 35,000 distinct CDR3 sequences, with approximately 6% appearing a single time and 10% to 15% taken by the ten largest. This clonotype was counted ten times or more. The sequence came from an adult who was a healthcare worker with PCR-confirmed SARS-CoV-2 infection or an uninfected control (not recorded which). The sequenced material came from whole blood.

The CDR3 DNA follows: TGTGCCAGCAGGCAGACTGGAAACACCGGGGAGCTGTTTTTT. This gives the protein CASRQTGNTGELFF. J is TRBJ2-2 and V is TRBV7-3; no clear D gene. Trimming pared 6 bases from V and 2 bases from J, leaving 10 bases between. Germline assignment: CDR1 SGHTA and CDR2 FQGTGA. The length of the CDR3 is 14 residues.